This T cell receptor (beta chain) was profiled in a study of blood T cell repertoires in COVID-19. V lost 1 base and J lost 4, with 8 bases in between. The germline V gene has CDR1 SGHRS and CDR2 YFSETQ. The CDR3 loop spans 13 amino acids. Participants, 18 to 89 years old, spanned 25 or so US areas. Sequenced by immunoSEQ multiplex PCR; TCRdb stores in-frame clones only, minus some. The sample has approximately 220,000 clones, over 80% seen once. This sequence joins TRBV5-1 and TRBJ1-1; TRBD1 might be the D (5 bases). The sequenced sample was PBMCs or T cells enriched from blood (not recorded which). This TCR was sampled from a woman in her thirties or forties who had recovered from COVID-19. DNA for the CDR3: TGCGCCAGCAGCTTGAGGGGAGGCACTGAAGCTTTCTTT. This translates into CASSLRGGTEAFF. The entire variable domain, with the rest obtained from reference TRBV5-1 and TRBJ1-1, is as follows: KAGVTQTPRYLIKTRGQQVTLSCSPISGHRSVSWYQQTPGQGLQFLFEYFSETQRNKGNFPGRFSGRQFSNSRSEMNVSTLELGDSALYLCASSLRGGTEAFFGQGTRLTVV.